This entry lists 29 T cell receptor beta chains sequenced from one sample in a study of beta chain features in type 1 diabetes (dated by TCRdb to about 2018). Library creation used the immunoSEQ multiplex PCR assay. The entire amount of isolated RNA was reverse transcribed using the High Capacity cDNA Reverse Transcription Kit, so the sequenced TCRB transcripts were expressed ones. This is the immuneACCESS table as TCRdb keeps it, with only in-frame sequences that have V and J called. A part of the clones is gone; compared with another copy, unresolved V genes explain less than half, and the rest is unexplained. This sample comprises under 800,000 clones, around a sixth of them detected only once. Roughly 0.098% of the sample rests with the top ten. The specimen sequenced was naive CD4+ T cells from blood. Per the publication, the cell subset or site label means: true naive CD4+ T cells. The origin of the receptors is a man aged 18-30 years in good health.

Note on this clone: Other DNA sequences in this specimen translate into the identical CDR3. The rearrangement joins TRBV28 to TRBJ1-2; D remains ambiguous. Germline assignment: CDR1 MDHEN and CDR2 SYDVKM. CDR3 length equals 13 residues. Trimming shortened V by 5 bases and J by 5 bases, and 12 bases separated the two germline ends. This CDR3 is CASSPQGDYGYTF. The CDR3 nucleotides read TGTGCCAGCAGTCCACAAGGAGATTATGGCTACACCTTC.

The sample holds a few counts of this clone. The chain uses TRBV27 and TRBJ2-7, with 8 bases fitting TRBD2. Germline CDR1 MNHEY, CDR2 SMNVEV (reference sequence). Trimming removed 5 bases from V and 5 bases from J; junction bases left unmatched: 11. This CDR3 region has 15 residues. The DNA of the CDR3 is TGTGCCAGCAGTCACCCAGCGGGAGCCAGGGACGAGCAGTACTTC. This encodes CASSHPAGARDEQYF.

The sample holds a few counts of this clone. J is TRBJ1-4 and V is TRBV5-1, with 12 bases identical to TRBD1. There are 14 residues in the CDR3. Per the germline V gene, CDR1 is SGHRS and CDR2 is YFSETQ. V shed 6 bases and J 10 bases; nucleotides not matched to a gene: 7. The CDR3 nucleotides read TGCGCCAGCACCTCCGGGACAGGGGGCAGAAAACTGTTTTTT. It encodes CASTSGTGGRKLFF.

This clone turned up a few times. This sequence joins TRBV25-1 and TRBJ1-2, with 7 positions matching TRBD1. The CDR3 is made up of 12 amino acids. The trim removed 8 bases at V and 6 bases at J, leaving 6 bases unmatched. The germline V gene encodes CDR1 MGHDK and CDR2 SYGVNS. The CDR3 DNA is TGTGCCAGCTTAACGACAGGGAATGGCTACACCTTC. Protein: CASLTTGNGYTF.

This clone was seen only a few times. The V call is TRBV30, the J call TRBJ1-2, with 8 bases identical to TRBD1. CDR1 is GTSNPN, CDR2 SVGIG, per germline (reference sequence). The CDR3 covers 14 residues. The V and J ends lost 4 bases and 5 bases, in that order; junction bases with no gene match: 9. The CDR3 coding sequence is TGTGCCTGGAAGGGGGGGACAGGAAGGTATGGCTACACCTTC. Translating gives CAWKGGTGRYGYTF.

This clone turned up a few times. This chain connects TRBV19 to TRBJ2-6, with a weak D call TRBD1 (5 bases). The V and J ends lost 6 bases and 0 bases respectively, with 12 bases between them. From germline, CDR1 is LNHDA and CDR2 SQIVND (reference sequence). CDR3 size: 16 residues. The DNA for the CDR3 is TGTGCCAGTAGAGCGACAGCTTTCTCTGGGGCCAACGTCCTGACTTTC. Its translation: CASRATAFSGANVLTF.

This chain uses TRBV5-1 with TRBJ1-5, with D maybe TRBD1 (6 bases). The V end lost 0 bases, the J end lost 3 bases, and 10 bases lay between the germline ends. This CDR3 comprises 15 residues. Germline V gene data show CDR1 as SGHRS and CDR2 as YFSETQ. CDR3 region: CASSLAAGVNQPQHF. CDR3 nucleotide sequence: TGCGCCAGCAGCTTGGCGGCAGGGGTCAATCAGCCCCAGCATTTT.

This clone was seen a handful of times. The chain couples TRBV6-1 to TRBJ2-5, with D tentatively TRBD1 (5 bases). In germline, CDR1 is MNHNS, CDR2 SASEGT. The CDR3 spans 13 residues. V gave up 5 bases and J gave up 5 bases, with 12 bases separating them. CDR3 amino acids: CASSRRVEETQYF. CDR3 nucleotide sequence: TGTGCCAGCAGTCGCAGGGTCGAGGAGACCCAGTACTTC.

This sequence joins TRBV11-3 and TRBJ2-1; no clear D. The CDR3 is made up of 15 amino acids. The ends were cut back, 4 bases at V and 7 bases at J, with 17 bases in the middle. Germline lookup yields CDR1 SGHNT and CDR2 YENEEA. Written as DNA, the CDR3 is TGTGCCAGCAGCTCCCTCACGGACCTGGGGAATGAGCAGTTCTTC. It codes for CASSSLTDLGNEQFF.

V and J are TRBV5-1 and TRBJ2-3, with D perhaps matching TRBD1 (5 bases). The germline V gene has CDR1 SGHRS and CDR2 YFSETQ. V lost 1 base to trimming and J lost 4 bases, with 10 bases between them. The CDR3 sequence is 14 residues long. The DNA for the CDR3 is TGCGCCAGCAGCTTGTCTCCCAGGGCAGATACGCAGTATTTT. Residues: CASSLSPRADTQYF.

For the CDR3, the DNA is TGTGCCAGCAGCTTAATGGGAGGGGTCAATCAGCCCCAGCATTTT. Translation: CASSLMGGVNQPQHF. The chain recombines TRBV7-2 with TRBJ1-5; maybe TRBD1 (5 bases). V lost 2 bases to trimming and J lost 3 bases, with 11 bases between them. Germline V gene data show CDR1 as SGHTA and CDR2 as FQGNSA. This CDR3 has 15 amino acids.

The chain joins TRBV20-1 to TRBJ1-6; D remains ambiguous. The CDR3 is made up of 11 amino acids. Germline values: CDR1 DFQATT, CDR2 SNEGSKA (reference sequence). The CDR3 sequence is CSVRGDSPLHF. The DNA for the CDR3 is TGCAGCGTTCGGGGTGATTCACCCCTCCACTTT.

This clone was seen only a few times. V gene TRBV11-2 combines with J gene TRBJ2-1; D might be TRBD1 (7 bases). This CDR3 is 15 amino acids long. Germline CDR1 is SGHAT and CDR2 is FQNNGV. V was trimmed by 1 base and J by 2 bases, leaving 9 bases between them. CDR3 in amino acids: CASSLGRGAYNEQFF. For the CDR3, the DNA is TGTGCCAGCAGCTTAGGCAGGGGGGCCTACAATGAGCAGTTCTTC.

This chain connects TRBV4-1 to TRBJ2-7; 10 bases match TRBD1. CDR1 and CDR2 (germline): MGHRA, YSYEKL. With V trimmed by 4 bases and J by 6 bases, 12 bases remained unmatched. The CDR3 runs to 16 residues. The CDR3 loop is CASSRTAGTGVREQYF. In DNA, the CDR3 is TGCGCCAGCAGCCGGACCGCCGGGACAGGGGTTCGCGAGCAGTACTTC.

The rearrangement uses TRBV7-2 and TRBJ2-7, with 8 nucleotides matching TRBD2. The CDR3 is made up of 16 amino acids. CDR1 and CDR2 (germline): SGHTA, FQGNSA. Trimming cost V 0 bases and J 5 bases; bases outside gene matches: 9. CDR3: CASSLAGPGRVHEQYF. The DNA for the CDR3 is TGTGCCAGCAGCTTAGCCGGCCCCGGGAGGGTCCACGAGCAGTACTTC.

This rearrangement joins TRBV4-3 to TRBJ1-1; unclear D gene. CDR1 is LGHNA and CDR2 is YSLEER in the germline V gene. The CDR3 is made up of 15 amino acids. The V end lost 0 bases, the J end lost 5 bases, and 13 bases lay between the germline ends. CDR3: CASSQDDGEGTEAFF. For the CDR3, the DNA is TGCGCCAGCAGCCAAGATGACGGGGAGGGTACTGAAGCTTTCTTT.

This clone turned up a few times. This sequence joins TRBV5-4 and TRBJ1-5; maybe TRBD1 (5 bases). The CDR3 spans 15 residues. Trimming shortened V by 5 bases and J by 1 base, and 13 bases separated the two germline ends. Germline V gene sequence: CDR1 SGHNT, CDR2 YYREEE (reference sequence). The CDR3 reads CASSGQDVSNQPQHF. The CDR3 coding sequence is TGTGCCAGCAGTGGACAAGACGTAAGCAATCAGCCCCAGCATTTT.

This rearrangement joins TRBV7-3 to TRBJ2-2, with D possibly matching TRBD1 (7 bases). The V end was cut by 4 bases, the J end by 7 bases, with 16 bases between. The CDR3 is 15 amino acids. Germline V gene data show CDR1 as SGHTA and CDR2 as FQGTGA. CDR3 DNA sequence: TGTGCCAGCAGCTCCTCAGGGGGGTTCATCGGGGAGCTGTTTTTT. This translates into CASSSSGGFIGELFF. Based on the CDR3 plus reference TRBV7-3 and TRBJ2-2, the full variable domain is GAGVSQTPSNKVTEKGKYVELRCDPISGHTALYWYRQSLGQGPEFLIYFQGTGAADDSGLPNDRFFAVRPEGSVSTLKIQRTERGDSAVYLCASSSSGGFIGELFFGEGSRLTVL.

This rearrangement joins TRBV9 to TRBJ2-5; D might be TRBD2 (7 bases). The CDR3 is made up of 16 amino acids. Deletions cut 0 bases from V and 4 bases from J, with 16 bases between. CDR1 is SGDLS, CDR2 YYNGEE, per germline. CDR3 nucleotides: TGTGCCAGCAGCGTAGCTACAGGGCTAGCGGTAGAGACCCAGTACTTC. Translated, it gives CASSVATGLAVETQYF. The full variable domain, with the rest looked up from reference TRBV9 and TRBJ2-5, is DSGVTQTPKHLITATGQRVTLRCSPRSGDLSVYWYQQSLDQGLQFLIQYYNGEERAKGNILERFSAQQFPDLHSELNLSSLELGDSALYFCASSVATGLAVETQYFGPGTRLLVL.

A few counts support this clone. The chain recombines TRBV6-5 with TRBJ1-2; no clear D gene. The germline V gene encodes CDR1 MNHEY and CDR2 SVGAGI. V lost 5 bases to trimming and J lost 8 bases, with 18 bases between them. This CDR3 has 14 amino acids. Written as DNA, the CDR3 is TGTGCCAGCAGTCTAACCTTCCCCTTCTGGGGCTACACCTTC. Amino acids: CASSLTFPFWGYTF.

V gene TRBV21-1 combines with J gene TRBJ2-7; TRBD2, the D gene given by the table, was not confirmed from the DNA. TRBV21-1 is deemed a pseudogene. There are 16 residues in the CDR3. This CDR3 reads CASSNLDPSGVYEQYF. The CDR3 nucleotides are TGTGCCAGCAGCAACTTGGACCCTAGCGGGGTCTACGAGCAGTACTTC.

Here the CDR3 DNA reads TGTGCCAGTAAGGCAACCAGGGGAACCTATAATTCACCCCTCCACTTT. Translated: CASKATRGTYNSPLHF. This chain joins TRBV19 and TRBJ1-6, with D tentatively TRBD1 (6 bases). Germline loops: CDR1 LNHDA, CDR2 SQIVND (reference sequence). Trimming removed 7 bases at V and 2 bases at J, with 15 bases between. The CDR3 has 16 amino acids. The full variable domain, with the rest looked up from reference TRBV19 and TRBJ1-6, is DGGITQSPKYLFRKEGQNVTLSCEQNLNHDAMYWYRQDPGQGLRLIYYSQIVNDFQKGDIAEGYSVSREKKESFPLTVTSAQKNPTAFYLCASKATRGTYNSPLHFGNGTRLTVT.

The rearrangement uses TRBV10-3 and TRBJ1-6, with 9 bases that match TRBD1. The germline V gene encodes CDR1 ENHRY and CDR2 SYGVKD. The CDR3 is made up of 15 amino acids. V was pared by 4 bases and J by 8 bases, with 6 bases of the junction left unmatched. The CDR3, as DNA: TGTGCCATCAGTGTTGAGGGACAGGGAGATTCACCCCTCCACTTT. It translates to CAISVEGQGDSPLHF.

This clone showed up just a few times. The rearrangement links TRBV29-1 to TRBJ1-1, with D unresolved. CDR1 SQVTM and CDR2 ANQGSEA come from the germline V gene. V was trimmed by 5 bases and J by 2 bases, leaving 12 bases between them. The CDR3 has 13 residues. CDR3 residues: CSVSGFFNTEAFF. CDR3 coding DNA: TGCAGCGTTTCCGGGTTCTTCAACACTGAAGCTTTCTTT.

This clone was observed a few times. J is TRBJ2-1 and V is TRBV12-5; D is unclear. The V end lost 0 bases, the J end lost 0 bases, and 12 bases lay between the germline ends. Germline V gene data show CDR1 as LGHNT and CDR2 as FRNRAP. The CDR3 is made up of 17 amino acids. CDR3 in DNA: TGTGCTAGTGGTTTGGTCCCTTACCCGAGCTCCTACAATGAGCAGTTCTTC. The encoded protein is CASGLVPYPSSYNEQFF. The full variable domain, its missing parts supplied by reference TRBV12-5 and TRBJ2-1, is DARVTQTPRHKVTEMGQEVTMRCQPILGHNTVFWYRQTMMQGLELLAYFRNRAPLDDSGMPKDRFSAEMPDATLATLKIQPSEPRDSAVYFCASGLVPYPSSYNEQFFGPGTRLTVL.

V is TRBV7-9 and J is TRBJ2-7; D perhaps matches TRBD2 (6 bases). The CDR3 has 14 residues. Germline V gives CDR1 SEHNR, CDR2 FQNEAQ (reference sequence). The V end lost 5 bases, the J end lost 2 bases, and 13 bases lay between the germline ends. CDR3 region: CASSPPASAYEQYF. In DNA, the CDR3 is TGTGCCAGCAGCCCGCCGGCTAGCGCCTACGAGCAGTACTTC.

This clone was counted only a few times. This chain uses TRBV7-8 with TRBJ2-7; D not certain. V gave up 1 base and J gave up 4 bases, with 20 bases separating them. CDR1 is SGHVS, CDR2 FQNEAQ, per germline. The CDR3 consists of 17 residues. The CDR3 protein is CASSLVRALHMNYEQYF. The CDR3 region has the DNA TGTGCCAGCAGCTTAGTAAGGGCCCTGCATATGAATTACGAGCAGTACTTC.

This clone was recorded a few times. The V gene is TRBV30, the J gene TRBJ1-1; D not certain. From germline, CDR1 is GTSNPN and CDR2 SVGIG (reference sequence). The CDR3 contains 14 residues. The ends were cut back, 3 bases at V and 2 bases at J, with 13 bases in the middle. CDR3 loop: CAWSPPPINTEAFF. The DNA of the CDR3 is TGTGCCTGGAGCCCCCCGCCAATAAACACTGAAGCTTTCTTT.

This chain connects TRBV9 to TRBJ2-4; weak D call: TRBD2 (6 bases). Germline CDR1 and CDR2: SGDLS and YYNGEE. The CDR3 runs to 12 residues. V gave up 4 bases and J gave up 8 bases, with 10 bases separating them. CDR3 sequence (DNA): TGTGCCAGCAGCCTCAGGGAGGACATTCAGTACTTC. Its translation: CASSLREDIQYF. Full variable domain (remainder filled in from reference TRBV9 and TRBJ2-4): DSGVTQTPKHLITATGQRVTLRCSPRSGDLSVYWYQQSLDQGLQFLIQYYNGEERAKGNILERFSAQQFPDLHSELNLSSLELGDSALYFCASSLREDIQYFGAGTRLSVL.